This section outlines one TCR beta chain sequence together with its context. The lymph nodes were axillary draining lymph nodes from breast cancer patients. The source of the sample is a study of breast tumors, draining lymph nodes, adjacent tissues. Per germline, CDR1 GTSNPN and CDR2 SVGIG (reference sequence). Trimming cost V 8 bases and J 4 bases, with 17 bases left between them. CDR3 length: 14 amino acids. Using its own MiXCR run on the multiplex PCR reads, TCRdb lists one record per CDR3 protein. The repertoire includes 200,000 to 300,000 distinct CDR3 sequences, 30% to 35% of them detected once, and roughly 1.1% sits in the top ten.

The sequenced sample consisted of axillary lymph node tissue. This chain connects TRBV30 to TRBJ1-4; D perhaps matches TRBD1 (6 bases). This sequence was found in a female donor with breast cancer. Some clones in this sample may be carry-over from other donors' samples. The CDR3 DNA sequence: TGTGCCACTCCAGCCCGGACAGTTAATGAAAAACTGTTTTTT. Translated, it gives CATPARTVNEKLFF.